Reported below is one TCR beta chain. The data belong to a study of blood T cell repertoires in COVID-19. Study-level information: Nucleic acid was either cDNA or gDNA, and it came from T cells, B-cell-depleted T cells, or PBMCs.

The germline V gene has CDR1 SGHTA and CDR2 FQGNSA. This CDR3 comprises 14 residues. The ends were cut back, 4 bases at V and 1 base at J, with 10 bases in the middle. Original methodology: Quantification of nucleated cells was approximated via reference gene primer amplification. Profiled with immunoSEQ multiplex PCR; TCRdb holds only in-frame clones, not every one. V and J calls and clone size follow that table, whereas D and trimming were derived from the DNA. The sample includes roughly 18,000 clones, about 80% of them seen just once. Sequencing used peripheral blood. The rearrangement uses TRBV7-2 and TRBJ2-5; D is perhaps TRBD1 (6 bases). The receptor was derived from an older man with acute or convalescent COVID-19. This chain's CDR3 is CASSSSGAQETQYF. CDR3 nucleotides: TGTGCCAGCAGCTCCTCAGGGGCCCAAGAGACCCAGTACTTC.